Below are 21 T cell receptor beta chains sequenced from a single sample in a study of blood T cells in healthy people across ages (dated by TCRdb to 2015 to 2017). The library was obtained by 5' RACE. The instrument given in TCRdb is Illumina HiSeq 2500. A second PCR of about 7 to 12 cycles was run with a J-beta primer mix and a sample-barcoded 5' primer. The public reads were reprocessed in TCRdb via fastp at Q25 and MiXCR, keeping in-frame beta chains. Entries that share a CDR3 protein sequence are merged under the most common genes and DNA. In all, the sample holds roughly 860,000 distinct CDR3 sequences, and approximately 65% of those were seen once. The biggest ten clones account for about 30% of the sample. Sample: blood. These receptors were collected from a man aged 25 to 40 in good health.

The genes are TRBV27 and TRBJ1-5; 9 nucleotides line up with TRBD1. Germline V gives CDR1 MNHEY, CDR2 SMNVEV (reference sequence). Germline trimming cut 7 bases from V and 2 bases from J; bases unmatched to any gene: 6. The CDR3 has 15 residues. The CDR3 sequence: CASTPDRGGNQPQHF. The DNA of the CDR3 is TGTGCCAGCACTCCCGACAGGGGGGGCAATCAGCCCCAGCATTTT.

This clonotype was counted only a few times. The rearrangement uses TRBV7-9 and TRBJ2-1; 9 bases fit TRBD1. This CDR3 region has 17 residues. The germline CDR1 and CDR2 sequences are SEHNR and FQNEAQ (reference sequence). Trimming cost V 5 bases and J 6 bases; bases outside gene matches: 14. DNA of the CDR3: TGTGCCAGCAGCCCCAAAACCGGGACAGGGACCCCCAATGAGCAGTTCTTC. It codes for CASSPKTGTGTPNEQFF.

The chain combines TRBV7-9 with TRBJ2-4, with 9 bases that match TRBD1. The J call may not be correct, given that the DNA end is closer to TRBJ2-7. The CDR3 has 15 residues. Looked up from germline, CDR1 is SEHNR and CDR2 is FQNEAQ (reference sequence). The CDR3, as DNA: TGTGCCAGCAGTTCAGGACAGGGGAGAGGTAACGAGCAGTACTTC. Translated: CASSSGQGRGNEQYF.

The chain couples TRBV4-2 to TRBJ1-1, with TRBD1 matching over 7 bases. The length of the CDR3 is 19 residues. CDR1 and CDR2 (germline): LGHNA, YNFKEQ. The J segment lost 1 base and the V segment lost 2 bases, leaving 16 bases of the junction unmatched. The CDR3 loop reads CASSQTAGQPQTENTEAFF. The CDR3 DNA reads TGTGCCAGCAGCCAAACAGCGGGACAGCCTCAAACCGAGAACACTGAAGCTTTCTTT.

The V call is TRBV7-9, the J call TRBJ2-5; 7 bases are a match to TRBD1. The end of the DNA aligns better with TRBJ2-7, so the J call may be wrong. Germline CDR1 SEHNR, CDR2 FQNEAQ (reference sequence). The CDR3 has 13 amino acids. CDR3 sequence reads: CASSQGDVHEQYF. The DNA for the CDR3 is TGTGCCAGCAGCCAGGGGGACGTACACGAGCAGTACTTC.

In its sample, this clonotype was seen once. This sequence joins TRBV6-1 and TRBJ1-2, with TRBD1 identical over 7 bases. Germline V gene lookup returns CDR1 MNHNS and CDR2 SASEGT. The CDR3 totals 14 residues. The V gene end was trimmed by 0 bases and the J gene end by 8 bases; junction bases not matched to a gene: 6. The CDR3 region is CASSEATGVGGYTF. CDR3 DNA sequence: TGTGCCAGCAGTGAAGCCACAGGGGTTGGCGGCTACACCTTC.

The chain employs TRBV29-1 and TRBJ2-5; D remains unclear. The end of the DNA is better explained by TRBJ2-7, so the J call may be wrong. The CDR3 runs 12 residues. Per the germline V gene, CDR1 is SQVTM and CDR2 is ANQGSEA. The CDR3 bases are TGCAGCGTTGGGAACAATCCCTACGAGCAGTACTTC. It is translated as CSVGNNPYEQYF.

The chain is built from TRBV7-9 and TRBJ2-4, with D possibly TRBD1 on 6 matching bases. The DNA matches TRBJ2-7 better at its end, which makes the J call doubtful. The V gene's germline CDR1 is SEHNR and CDR2 FQNEAQ (reference sequence). This CDR3 is built from 14 residues. The CDR3 protein is CASTIGQGMSEQYF. The CDR3 coding sequence is TGTGCCAGCACCATCGGGCAGGGGATGAGCGAGCAGTACTTC.

The chain has TRBV6-1 and TRBJ2-7; 8 bases align to TRBD1. J was trimmed by 2 bases and V by 3 bases; bases with no gene match: 9. Germline CDR1 reads MNHNS; CDR2 reads SASEGT. The CDR3 totals 16 residues. CDR3 sequence (DNA): TGTGCCAGCAGTGACAAGCCGGGACAGGCAGCCTACGAGCAGTACTTC. The encoded protein is CASSDKPGQAAYEQYF.

This clonotype was counted a few times. The rearrangement joins TRBV7-2 to TRBJ2-5, with D hard to call. Germline loops: CDR1 SGHTA, CDR2 FQGNSA. V was cut by 7 bases and J by 4 bases, with 10 bases left in between. This CDR3 has 12 residues. The CDR3 is CASTPQRETQYF. Here the CDR3 DNA reads TGTGCCAGCACACCCCAAAGAGAGACCCAGTACTTC.

J is TRBJ2-7 and V is TRBV30; 7 nucleotides align to TRBD1. The last part of the DNA fits TRBJ2-5 better; the J call may be wrong. The V gene's germline CDR1 is GTSNPN and CDR2 SVGIG (reference sequence). This CDR3 is built from 15 residues. The CDR3 region has the DNA TGTGCCTGGAGTGTACGGGCAGGGGGATTGGAGACCCAGTACTTC. It encodes CAWSVRAGGLETQYF.

The chain's CDR3 is CASSPHRSERHEKLFF. DNA of the CDR3: TGCGCCAGCAGCCCCCACAGATCCGAAAGGCATGAAAAACTGTTTTTT. The chain employs TRBV5-1 and TRBJ1-4; D unresolved. Germline values: CDR1 SGHRS, CDR2 YFSETQ. The CDR3 has 16 amino acids. Trimming left V 4 bases short and J 6 bases short, with 19 bases between.

This clonotype has more than one count but fewer than ten. The V gene is TRBV12-3 or TRBV12-4, the J gene TRBJ1-5; D gene unclear. The germline V and J ends were trimmed by 6 bases and 7 bases, with 10 bases remaining between them. This CDR3 comprises 12 residues. This chain's CDR3 is CASSTDGQPQHF. The CDR3 DNA reads TGTGCCAGCAGCACGGACGGACAGCCCCAGCATTTT.

The V call is TRBV20-1, the J call TRBJ1-2; 7 bases agree with TRBD1. Germline CDR1 and CDR2: DFQATT and SNEGSKA (reference sequence). The CDR3 runs to 13 residues. V dropped 3 bases and J dropped 8; count of bases not matched to a gene: 9. In DNA form, the CDR3 reads TGCAGTGCTAGTCAAACAGGGGCTCGAGGCTACACCTTC. This gives the protein CSASQTGARGYTF.

As DNA, the CDR3 is TGTGCCAGCAGCTTAGTAAATGACTACGAGCAGTACTTC. As protein: CASSLVNDYEQYF. The V and J genes are TRBV11-3 and TRBJ2-1; D gene ambiguous. The J call is uncertain, as TRBJ2-7 better fits the DNA end. Per germline, CDR1 SGHNT and CDR2 YENEEA. This CDR3 is 13 amino acids long.

The rearrangement uses TRBV5-6 and TRBJ2-1; D is unclear. The CDR3 has 12 amino acids. The germline V and J ends were trimmed by 2 bases and 10 bases, with 10 bases remaining between them. CDR1 is SGHDT, CDR2 YYEEEE, per germline. CDR3 DNA: TGTGCCAGCAGCTTCTTACGGGCGGAGCAGTTCTTC. Translation: CASSFLRAEQFF. The whole variable domain, remainder taken from reference TRBV5-6 and TRBJ2-1, is DAGVTQSPTHLIKTRGQQVTLRCSPKSGHDTVSWYQQALGQGPQFIFQYYEEEERQRGNFPDRFSGHQFPNYSSELNVNALLLGDSALYLCASSFLRAEQFFGPGTRLTVL.

In DNA form, the CDR3 reads TGTGCCAGCAGCTTAGGTCTGACAGTGAACACTGAAGCTTTCTTT. Translated: CASSLGLTVNTEAFF. This chain joins TRBV7-2 and TRBJ1-1, with D possibly being TRBD1 (5 bases). V lost 1 base and J lost 0, with 9 bases in between. CDR1 is SGHTA, CDR2 FQGNSA, per germline. The CDR3 sequence is 15 residues long.

The chain employs TRBV24-1 and TRBJ1-2; a possible D gene is TRBD1 (5 bases). This CDR3 has 19 amino acids. Germline-derived CDR1 and CDR2 are KGHDR and SFDVKD. Between the trimmed V and J ends, which lost 4 bases and 4 bases, there was a span of 27 bases. The CDR3 coding sequence is TGTGCCACCAGTGACCACCCTGGCCTGGTCGGGAGGGGTTTCTATGGCTACACCTTC. It translates to CATSDHPGLVGRGFYGYTF.

This clonotype was seen only a few times. V is TRBV12-3 or TRBV12-4 and J is TRBJ2-1; TRBD2 aligns across 8 bases. V trimming: 5 bases; J trimming: 9 bases; junction bases outside the gene matches: 12. There are 15 residues in the CDR3. CDR3 protein: CASSLGGGRESEQFF. CDR3 in DNA: TGTGCCAGCAGTCTAGGCGGGGGGAGGGAGAGTGAGCAGTTCTTC.

The chain employs TRBV4-1 and TRBJ1-2; D unclear. The CDR3 runs 13 residues. With 4 bases removed from V and 5 bases from J, the gap between germline ends came to 11 bases. CDR1 is MGHRA and CDR2 is YSYEKL in the germline V gene. The CDR3 spells CASSLDGRYGYTF. CDR3 bases: TGCGCCAGCAGCCTGGACGGACGATATGGCTACACCTTC.

As DNA, the CDR3 is TGCAGTGCTAGAGTACCGAACATAAACGACAATGAGCAGTTCTTC. Its protein is CSARVPNINDNEQFF. The genes are TRBV20-1 and TRBJ2-7; no clear D. The DNA matches TRBJ2-1 better at its end, which makes the J call doubtful. Germline V CDR1 and CDR2: DFQATT, SNEGSKA (reference sequence). This CDR3 comprises 15 residues.